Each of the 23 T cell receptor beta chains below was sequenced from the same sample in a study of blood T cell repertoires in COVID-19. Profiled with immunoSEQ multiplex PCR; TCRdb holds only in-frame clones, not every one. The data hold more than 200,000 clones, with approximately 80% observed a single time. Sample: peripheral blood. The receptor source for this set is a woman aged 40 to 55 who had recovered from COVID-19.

CDR3: CASSSGDRGIRSEKLFF. The CDR3 bases are TGTGCCAGCAGCTCGGGGGACAGGGGCATTCGGAGTGAAAAACTGTTTTTT. This sequence joins TRBV7-9 and TRBJ1-4; 10 bases match TRBD1. This CDR3 spans 17 amino acids. V trimming: 4 bases; J trimming: 7 bases; junction bases outside the gene matches: 12. Germline lookup yields CDR1 SEHNR and CDR2 FQNEAQ (reference sequence).

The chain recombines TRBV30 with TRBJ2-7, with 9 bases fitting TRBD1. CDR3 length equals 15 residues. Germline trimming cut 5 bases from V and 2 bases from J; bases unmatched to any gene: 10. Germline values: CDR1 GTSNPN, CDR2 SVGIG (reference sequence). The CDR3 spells CAWEPGTGYPYEQYF. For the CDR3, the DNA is TGTGCCTGGGAACCCGGGACAGGGTACCCCTACGAGCAGTACTTC.

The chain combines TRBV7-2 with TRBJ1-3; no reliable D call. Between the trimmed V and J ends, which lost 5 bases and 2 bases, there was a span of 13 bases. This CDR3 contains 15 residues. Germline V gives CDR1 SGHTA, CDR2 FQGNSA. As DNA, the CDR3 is TGTGCCAGCAGCCCCGGGTCACGACCTGGAAACACCATATATTTT. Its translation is CASSPGSRPGNTIYF.

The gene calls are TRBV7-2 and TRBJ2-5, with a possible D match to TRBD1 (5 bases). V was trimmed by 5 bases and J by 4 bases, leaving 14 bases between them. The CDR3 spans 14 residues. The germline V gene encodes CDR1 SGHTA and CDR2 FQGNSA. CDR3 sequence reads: CASSRVRAGETQYF. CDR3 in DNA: TGTGCCAGCAGCCGCGTCAGGGCAGGAGAGACCCAGTACTTC.

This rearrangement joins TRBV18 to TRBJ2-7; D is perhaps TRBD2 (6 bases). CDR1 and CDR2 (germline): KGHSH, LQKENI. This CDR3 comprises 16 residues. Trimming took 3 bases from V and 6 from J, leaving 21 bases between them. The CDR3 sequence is CASSPNPTGVYGEQYF. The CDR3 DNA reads TGTGCCAGCTCACCTAACCCGACGGGGGTATATGGCGAGCAGTACTTC.

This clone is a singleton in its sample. CDR3 in amino acids: CASREGGNQPQHF. In DNA form, the CDR3 reads TGTGCCAGCAGGGAAGGCGGAAATCAGCCCCAGCATTTT. J is TRBJ1-5 and V is TRBV28; D unresolved. Germline V lookup: CDR1 MDHEN, CDR2 SYDVKM. CDR3 size: 13 residues. V lost 6 bases to trimming and J lost 4 bases, with 10 bases between them. The whole variable domain, filled in from reference TRBV28 and TRBJ1-5, reads DVKVTQSSRYLVKRTGEKVFLECVQDMDHENMFWYRQDPGLGLRLIYFSYDVKMKEKGDIPEGYSVSREKKERFSLILESASTNQTSMYLCASREGGNQPQHFGDGTRLSIL.

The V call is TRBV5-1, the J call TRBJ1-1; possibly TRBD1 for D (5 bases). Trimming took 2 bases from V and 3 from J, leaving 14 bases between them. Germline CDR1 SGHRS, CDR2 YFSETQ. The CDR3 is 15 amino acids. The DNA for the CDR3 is TGCGCCAGCAGCTTAGTTTATGGGGCGGACACTGAAGCTTTCTTT. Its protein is CASSLVYGADTEAFF.

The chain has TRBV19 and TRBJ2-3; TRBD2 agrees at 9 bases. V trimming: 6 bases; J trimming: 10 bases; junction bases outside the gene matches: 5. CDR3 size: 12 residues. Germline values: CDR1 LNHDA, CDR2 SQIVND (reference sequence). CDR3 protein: CASSLSSGAQYF. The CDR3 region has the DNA TGTGCCAGTAGCCTCTCTAGCGGGGCGCAGTATTTT.

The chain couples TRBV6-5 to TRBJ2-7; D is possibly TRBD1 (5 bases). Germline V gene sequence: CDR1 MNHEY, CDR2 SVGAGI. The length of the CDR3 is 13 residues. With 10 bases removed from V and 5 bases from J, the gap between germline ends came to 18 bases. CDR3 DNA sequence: TGTGCCACCAAACCTCAGGGTTCCCACGAGCAGTACTTC. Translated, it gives CATKPQGSHEQYF.

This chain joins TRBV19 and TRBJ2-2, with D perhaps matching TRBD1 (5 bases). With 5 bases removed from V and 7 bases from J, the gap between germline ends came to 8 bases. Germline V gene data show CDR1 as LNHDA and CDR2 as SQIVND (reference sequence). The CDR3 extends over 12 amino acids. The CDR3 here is CASSVRGGELFF. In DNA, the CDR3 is TGTGCCAGTAGTGTAAGGGGCGGGGAGCTGTTTTTT.

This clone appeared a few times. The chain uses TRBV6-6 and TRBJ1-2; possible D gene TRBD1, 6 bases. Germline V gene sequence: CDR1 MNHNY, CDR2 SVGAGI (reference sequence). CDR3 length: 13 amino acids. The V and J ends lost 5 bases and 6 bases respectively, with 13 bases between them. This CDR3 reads CASSPGVWNGYTF. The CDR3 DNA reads TGTGCCAGCAGTCCAGGGGTTTGGAATGGCTACACCTTC.

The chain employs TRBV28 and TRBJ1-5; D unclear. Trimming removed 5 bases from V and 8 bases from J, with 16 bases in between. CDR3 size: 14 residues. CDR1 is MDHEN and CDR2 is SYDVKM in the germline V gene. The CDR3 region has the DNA TGTGCCAGCAGTGAGGGAGGGCTAAGAAAGCCCCAGCATTTT. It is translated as CASSEGGLRKPQHF. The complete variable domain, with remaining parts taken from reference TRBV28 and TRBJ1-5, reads DVKVTQSSRYLVKRTGEKVFLECVQDMDHENMFWYRQDPGLGLRLIYFSYDVKMKEKGDIPEGYSVSREKKERFSLILESASTNQTSMYLCASSEGGLRKPQHFGDGTRLSIL.

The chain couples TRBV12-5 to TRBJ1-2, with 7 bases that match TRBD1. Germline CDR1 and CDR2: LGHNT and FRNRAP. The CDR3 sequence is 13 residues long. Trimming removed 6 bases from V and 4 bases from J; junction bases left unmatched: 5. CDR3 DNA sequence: TGTGCTAGTGGACCCAGGGGGACCTATGGCTACACCTTC. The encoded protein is CASGPRGTYGYTF. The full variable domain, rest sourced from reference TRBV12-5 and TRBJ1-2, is DARVTQTPRHKVTEMGQEVTMRCQPILGHNTVFWYRQTMMQGLELLAYFRNRAPLDDSGMPKDRFSAEMPDATLATLKIQPSEPRDSAVYFCASGPRGTYGYTFGSGTRLTVV.

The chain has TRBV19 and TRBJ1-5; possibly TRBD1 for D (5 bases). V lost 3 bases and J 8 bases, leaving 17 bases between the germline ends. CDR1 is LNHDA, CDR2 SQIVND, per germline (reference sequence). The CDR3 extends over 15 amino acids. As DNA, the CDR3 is TGTGCCAGTAGTATGTTTGGGGGGTTACTGGAGCCCCAGCATTTT. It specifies CASSMFGGLLEPQHF. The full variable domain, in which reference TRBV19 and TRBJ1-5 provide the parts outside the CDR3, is DGGITQSPKYLFRKEGQNVTLSCEQNLNHDAMYWYRQDPGQGLRLIYYSQIVNDFQKGDIAEGYSVSREKKESFPLTVTSAQKNPTAFYLCASSMFGGLLEPQHFGDGTRLSIL.

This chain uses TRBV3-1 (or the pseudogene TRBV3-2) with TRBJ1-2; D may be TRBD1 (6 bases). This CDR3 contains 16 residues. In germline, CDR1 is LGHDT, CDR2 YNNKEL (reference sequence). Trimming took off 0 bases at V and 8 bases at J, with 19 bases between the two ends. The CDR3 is CASSQEGASREGGYTF. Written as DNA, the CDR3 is TGTGCCAGCAGCCAAGAGGGGGCAAGCAGGGAGGGAGGCTACACCTTC.

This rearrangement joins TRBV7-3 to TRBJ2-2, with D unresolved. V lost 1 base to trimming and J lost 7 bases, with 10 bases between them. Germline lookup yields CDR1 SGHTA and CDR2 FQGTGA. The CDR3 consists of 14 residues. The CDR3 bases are TGTGCCAGCAGCTTAAACGGTGTAAACGGGGAGCTGTTTTTT. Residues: CASSLNGVNGELFF.

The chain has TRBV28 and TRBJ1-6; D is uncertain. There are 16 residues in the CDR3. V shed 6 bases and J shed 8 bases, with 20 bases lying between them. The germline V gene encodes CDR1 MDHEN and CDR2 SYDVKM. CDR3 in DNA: TGTGCCAGCAGACCCGGGGTCAGTCTAGGGTATTCACCCCTCCACTTT. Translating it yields CASRPGVSLGYSPLHF.

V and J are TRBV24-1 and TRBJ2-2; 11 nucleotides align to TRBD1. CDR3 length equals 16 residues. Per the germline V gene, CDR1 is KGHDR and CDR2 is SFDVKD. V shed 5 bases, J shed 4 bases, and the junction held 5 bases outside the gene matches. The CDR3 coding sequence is TGTGCCACCAGTGTGACCGGGACAGGGGGCACCGGGGAGCTGTTTTTT. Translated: CATSVTGTGGTGELFF.

CDR3 DNA: TGCGCCAGCAGCCAAGATACGGCTCAGGGCAATCAGCCCCAGCATTTT. This codes for CASSQDTAQGNQPQHF. V gene TRBV4-3 combines with J gene TRBJ1-5; D call uncertain. Germline V lookup: CDR1 LGHNA, CDR2 YSLEER. The CDR3 totals 16 residues. V was cut by 0 bases and J by 2 bases, with 11 bases left in between.

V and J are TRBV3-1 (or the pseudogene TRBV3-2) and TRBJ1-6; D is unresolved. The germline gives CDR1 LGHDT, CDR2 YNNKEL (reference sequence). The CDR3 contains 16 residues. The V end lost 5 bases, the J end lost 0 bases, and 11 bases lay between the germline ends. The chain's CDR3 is CASSIGGISYNSPLHF. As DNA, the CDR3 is TGTGCCAGCAGCATCGGAGGGATCTCCTATAATTCACCCCTCCACTTT.

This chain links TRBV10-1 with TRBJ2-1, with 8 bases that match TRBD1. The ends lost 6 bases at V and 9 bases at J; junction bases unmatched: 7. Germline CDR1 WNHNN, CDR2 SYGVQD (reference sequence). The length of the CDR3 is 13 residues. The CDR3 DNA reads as TGCGCCAGCAGCCAGGGGGCTTATAGTGAGCAGTTCTTC. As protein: CASSQGAYSEQFF.

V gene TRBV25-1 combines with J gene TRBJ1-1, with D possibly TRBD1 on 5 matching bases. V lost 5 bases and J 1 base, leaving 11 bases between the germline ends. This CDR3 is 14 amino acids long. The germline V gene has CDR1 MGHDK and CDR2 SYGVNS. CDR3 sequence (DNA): TGTGCCAGCAGTTCCACCGGACAGAACACTGAAGCTTTCTTT. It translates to CASSSTGQNTEAFF.

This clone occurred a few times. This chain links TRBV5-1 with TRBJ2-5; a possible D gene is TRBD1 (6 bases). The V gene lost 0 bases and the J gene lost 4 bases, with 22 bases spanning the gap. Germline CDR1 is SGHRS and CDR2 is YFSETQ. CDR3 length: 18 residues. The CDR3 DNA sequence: TGCGCCAGCAGCTTGGCTATTCGGTGGGACGCCAGGGGAGAGACCCAGTACTTC. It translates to CASSLAIRWDARGETQYF.